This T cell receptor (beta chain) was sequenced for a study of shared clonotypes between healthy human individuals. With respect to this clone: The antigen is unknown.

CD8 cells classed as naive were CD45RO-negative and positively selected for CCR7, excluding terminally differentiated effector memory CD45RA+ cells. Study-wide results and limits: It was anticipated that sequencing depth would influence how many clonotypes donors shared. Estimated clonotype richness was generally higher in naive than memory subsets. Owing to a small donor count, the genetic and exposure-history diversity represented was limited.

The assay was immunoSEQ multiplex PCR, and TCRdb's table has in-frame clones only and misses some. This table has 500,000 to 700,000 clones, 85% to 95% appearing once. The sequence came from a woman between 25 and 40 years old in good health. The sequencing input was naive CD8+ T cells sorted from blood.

CDR3 residues: CASRGSGEQYF. The CDR3 bases are TGTGCCAGCAGGGGTAGCGGAGAGCAGTACTTC. V gene TRBV6-5 combines with J gene TRBJ2-7; tentative D call: TRBD2 (6 bases). Deletions cut 6 bases from V and 7 bases from J, with 10 bases between. Per germline, CDR1 MNHEY and CDR2 SVGAGI. The CDR3 runs 11 residues.